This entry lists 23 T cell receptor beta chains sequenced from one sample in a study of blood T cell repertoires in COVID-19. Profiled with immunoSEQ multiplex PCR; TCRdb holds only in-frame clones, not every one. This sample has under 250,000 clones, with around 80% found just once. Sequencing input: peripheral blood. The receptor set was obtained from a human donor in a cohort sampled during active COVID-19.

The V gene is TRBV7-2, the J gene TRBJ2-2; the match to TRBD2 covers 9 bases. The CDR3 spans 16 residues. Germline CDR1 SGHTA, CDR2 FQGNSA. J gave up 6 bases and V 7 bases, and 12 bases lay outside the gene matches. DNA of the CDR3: TGTGCCAGCACCTCGGGACTCGCGGGGGGGGCCGGGGAGCTGTTTTTT. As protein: CASTSGLAGGAGELFF.

The CDR3 nucleotides read TGTGCCAGCAGGACGACAGGAGCGAACACTGAAGCTTTCTTT. Translated, it gives CASRTTGANTEAFF. The gene calls are TRBV6-5 and TRBJ1-1; D is possibly TRBD1 (6 bases). V gave up 6 bases and J gave up 1 base, with 12 bases separating them. CDR1 is MNHEY and CDR2 is SVGAGI in the germline V gene. This CDR3 comprises 14 residues.

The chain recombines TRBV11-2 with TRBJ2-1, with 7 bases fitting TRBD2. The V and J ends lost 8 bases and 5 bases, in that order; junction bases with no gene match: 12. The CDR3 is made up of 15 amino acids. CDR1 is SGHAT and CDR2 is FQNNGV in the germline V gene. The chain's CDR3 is CASAKRREGHNEQFF. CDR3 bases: TGTGCCAGCGCCAAACGAAGGGAGGGACACAATGAGCAGTTCTTC.

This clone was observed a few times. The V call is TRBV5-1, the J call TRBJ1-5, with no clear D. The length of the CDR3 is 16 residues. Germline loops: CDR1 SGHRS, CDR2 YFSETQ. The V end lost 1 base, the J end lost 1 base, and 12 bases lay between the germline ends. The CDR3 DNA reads TGCGCCAGCAGCTTGAACGGCCAGGCGAGCAATCAGCCCCAGCATTTT. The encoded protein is CASSLNGQASNQPQHF.

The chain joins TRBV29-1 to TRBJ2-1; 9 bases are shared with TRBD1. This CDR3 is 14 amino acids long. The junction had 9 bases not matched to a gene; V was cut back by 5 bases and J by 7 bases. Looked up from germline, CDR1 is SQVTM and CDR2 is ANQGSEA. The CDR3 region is CSVSGTGLENEQFF. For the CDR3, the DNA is TGCAGCGTTTCCGGGACAGGGCTGGAGAATGAGCAGTTCTTC.

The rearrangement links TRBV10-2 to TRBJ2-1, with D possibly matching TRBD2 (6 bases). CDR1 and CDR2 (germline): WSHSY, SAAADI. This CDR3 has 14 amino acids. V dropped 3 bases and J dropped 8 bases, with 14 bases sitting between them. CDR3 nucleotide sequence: TGCGCCAGCAGTGAAACGCGGGGTCGGGATGAGCAGTTCTTC. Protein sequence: CASSETRGRDEQFF.

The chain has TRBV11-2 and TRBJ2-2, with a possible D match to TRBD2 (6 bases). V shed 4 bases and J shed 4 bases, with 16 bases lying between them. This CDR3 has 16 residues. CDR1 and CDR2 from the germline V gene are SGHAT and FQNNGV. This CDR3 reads CASSSGTVRGTGELFF. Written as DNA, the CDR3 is TGTGCCAGCAGCTCTGGGACGGTGCGGGGCACCGGGGAGCTGTTTTTT.

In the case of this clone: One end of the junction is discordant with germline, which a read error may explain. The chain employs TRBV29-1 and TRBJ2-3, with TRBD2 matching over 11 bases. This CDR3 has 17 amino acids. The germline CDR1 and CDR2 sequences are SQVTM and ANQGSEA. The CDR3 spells CSVQPTSGVKGTDTQYF. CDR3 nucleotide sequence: TGCAGCGTTCAACCGACTAGCGGGGTTAAAGGCACAGATACACAGTATTTT.

The CDR3 nucleotides are TGTGCCAGCAGCTTAACACTAAATGCCGAGCAGTACTTC. This codes for CASSLTLNAEQYF. The rearrangement links TRBV11-2 to TRBJ2-7; D not resolved. This CDR3 has 13 residues. CDR1 is SGHAT, CDR2 FQNNGV, per germline. Trimming left V 2 bases short and J 6 bases short, with 11 bases between.

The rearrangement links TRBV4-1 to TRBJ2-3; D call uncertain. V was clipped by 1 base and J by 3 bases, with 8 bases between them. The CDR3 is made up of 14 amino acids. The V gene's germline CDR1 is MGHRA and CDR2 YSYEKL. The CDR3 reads CASSQVQMTDTQYF. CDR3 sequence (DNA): TGCGCCAGCAGCCAAGTCCAGATGACAGATACGCAGTATTTT.

This CDR3 reads CASSPYQGQGSQETQYF. DNA of the CDR3: TGTGCCAGCTCACCATACCAGGGACAGGGAAGCCAAGAGACCCAGTACTTC. The V and J genes are TRBV18 and TRBJ2-5; TRBD1 matches 9 bases. The trim removed 2 bases at V and 1 base at J, leaving 8 bases unmatched. Germline lookup yields CDR1 KGHSH and CDR2 LQKENI. This CDR3 has 17 residues. Filled out from reference TRBV18 and TRBJ2-5, the complete variable domain reads NAGVMQNPRHLVRRRGQEARLRCSPMKGHSHVYWYRQLPEEGLKFMVYLQKENIIDESGMPKERFSAEFPKEGPSILRIQQVVRGDSAAYFCASSPYQGQGSQETQYFGPGTRLLVL.

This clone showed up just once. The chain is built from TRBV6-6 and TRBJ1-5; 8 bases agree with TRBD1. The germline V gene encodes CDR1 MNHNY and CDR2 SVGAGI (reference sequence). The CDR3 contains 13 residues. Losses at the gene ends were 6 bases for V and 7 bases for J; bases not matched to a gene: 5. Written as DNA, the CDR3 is TGTGCCAGCAGCGGACAGGGAGGCCAGCCCCAGCATTTT. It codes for CASSGQGGQPQHF.

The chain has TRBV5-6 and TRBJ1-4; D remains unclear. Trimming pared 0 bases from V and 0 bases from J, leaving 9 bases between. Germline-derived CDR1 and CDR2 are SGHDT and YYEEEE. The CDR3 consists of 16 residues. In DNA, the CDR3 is TGTGCCAGCAGCTTGGGTCGGGTGTCAACTAATGAAAAACTGTTTTTT. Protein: CASSLGRVSTNEKLFF.

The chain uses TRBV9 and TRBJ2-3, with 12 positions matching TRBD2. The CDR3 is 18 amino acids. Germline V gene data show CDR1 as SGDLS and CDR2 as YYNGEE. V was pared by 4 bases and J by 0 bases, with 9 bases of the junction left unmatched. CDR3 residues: CASSPGLAGTSSTDTQYF. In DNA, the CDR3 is TGTGCCAGCAGCCCAGGACTAGCGGGGACGTCTAGCACAGATACGCAGTATTTT. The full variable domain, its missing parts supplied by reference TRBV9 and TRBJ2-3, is DSGVTQTPKHLITATGQRVTLRCSPRSGDLSVYWYQQSLDQGLQFLIQYYNGEERAKGNILERFSAQQFPDLHSELNLSSLELGDSALYFCASSPGLAGTSSTDTQYFGPGTRLTVL.

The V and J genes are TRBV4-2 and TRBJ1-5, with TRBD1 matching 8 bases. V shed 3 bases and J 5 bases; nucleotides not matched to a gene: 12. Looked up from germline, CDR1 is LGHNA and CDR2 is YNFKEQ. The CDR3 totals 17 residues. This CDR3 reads CASSHLTGGTGDQPQHF. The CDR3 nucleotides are TGTGCCAGCAGCCATCTCACCGGCGGGACAGGCGATCAGCCCCAGCATTTT.

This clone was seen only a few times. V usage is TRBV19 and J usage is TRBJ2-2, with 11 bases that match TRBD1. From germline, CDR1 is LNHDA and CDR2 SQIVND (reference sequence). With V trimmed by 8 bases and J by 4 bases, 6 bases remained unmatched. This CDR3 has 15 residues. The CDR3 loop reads CASGTGGVLTGELFF. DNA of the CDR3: TGTGCCAGTGGGACAGGGGGGGTCCTCACCGGGGAGCTGTTTTTT.

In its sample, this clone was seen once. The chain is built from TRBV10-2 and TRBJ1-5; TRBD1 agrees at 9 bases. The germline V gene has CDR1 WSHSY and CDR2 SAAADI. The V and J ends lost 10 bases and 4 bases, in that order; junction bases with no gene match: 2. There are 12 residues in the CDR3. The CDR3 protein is CATGTGNQPQHF. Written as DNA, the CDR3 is TGCGCCACCGGGACAGGGAATCAGCCCCAGCATTTT.

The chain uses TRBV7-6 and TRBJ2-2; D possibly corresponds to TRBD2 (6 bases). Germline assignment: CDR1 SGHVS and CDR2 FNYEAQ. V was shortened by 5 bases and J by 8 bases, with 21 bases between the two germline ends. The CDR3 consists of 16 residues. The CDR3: CASSPWRGASVGELFF. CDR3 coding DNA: TGTGCCAGCAGCCCCTGGCGGGGAGCAAGTGTAGGGGAGCTGTTTTTT.

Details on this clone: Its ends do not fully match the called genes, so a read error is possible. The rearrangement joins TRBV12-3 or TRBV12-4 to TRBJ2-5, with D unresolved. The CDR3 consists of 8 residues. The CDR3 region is CASSPYNF. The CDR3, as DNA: TGTGCCAGCAGTCCCTATAACTTC.

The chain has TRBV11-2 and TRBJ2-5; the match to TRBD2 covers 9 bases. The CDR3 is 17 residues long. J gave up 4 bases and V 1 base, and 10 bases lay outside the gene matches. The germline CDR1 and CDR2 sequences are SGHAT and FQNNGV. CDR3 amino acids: CASSLGESGRMGETQYF. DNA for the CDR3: TGTGCCAGCAGCTTAGGGGAGAGCGGGAGGATGGGAGAGACCCAGTACTTC.

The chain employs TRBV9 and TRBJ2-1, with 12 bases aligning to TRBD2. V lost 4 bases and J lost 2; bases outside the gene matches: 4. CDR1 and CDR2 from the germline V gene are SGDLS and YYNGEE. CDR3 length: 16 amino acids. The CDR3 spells CASSSRLAGAYNEQFF. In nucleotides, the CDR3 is TGTGCCAGCAGCTCTCGACTAGCGGGGGCCTACAATGAGCAGTTCTTC.

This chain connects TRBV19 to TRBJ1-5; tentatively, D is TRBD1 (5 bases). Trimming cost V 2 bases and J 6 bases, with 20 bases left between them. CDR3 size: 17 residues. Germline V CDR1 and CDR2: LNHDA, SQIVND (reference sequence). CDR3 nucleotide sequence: TGTGCCAGTAGTATAACGGGACTAGCGGGGTGGGCTCAGCCCCAGCATTTT. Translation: CASSITGLAGWAQPQHF.

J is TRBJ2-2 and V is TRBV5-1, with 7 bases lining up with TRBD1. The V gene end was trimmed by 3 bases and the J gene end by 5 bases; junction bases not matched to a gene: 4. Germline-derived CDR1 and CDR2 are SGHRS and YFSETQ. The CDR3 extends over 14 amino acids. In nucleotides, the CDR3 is TGCGCCAGCAGCTCGCTGGACAGGACCGGGGAGCTGTTTTTT. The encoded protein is CASSSLDRTGELFF. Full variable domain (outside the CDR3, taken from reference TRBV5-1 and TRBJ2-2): KAGVTQTPRYLIKTRGQQVTLSCSPISGHRSVSWYQQTPGQGLQFLFEYFSETQRNKGNFPGRFSGRQFSNSRSEMNVSTLELGDSALYLCASSSLDRTGELFFGEGSRLTVL.